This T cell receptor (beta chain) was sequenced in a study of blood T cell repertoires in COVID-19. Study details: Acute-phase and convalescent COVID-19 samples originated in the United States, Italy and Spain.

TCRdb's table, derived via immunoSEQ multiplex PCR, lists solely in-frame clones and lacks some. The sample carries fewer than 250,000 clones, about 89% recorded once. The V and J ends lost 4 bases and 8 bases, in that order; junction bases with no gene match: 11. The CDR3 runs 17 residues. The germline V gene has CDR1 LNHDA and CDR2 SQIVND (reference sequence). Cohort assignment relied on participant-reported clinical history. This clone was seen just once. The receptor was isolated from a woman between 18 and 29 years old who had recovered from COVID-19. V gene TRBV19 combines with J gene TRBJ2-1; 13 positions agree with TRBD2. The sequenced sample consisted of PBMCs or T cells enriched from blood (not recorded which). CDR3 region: CASSTTTLAGGIHEQFF. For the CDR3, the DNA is TGTGCCAGTAGTACGACTACACTAGCGGGGGGGATACATGAGCAGTTCTTC.